The clone carrying this TCR beta chain was detected a few times. Germline and junction disagree at one end, which may indicate a read error. In the authors' methods: Amplified reference gene primers provided the basis for estimating nucleated cell counts. Generated by immunoSEQ multiplex PCR, the TCRdb table keeps only in-frame clones and is missing some. Clone size and the V and J calls come from that table; the DNA yielded D and trimming. This table holds 150,000 to 200,000 clones, approximately 84% found once. The CDR3 has 12 residues. Germline values: CDR1 LGHDT, CDR2 YNNKEL (reference sequence). The data were obtained in a study of blood T cell repertoires in COVID-19.

The sample taken for sequencing was peripheral blood. The rearrangement uses TRBV3-1 (or the pseudogene TRBV3-2) and TRBJ2-4; D gene unclear. This clonotype originated in a man aged 35 to 55 with acute or convalescent COVID-19. The CDR3 sequence: CASSQAENIQYF. The CDR3 region has the DNA TGTGCCAGCAGCCAAGCCGAAAACATTCAGTACTTC.